The 3 T cell receptor beta chains presented below share a single source sample, sequenced in a study of blood T cell repertoires in COVID-19. TCRdb's table, derived via immunoSEQ multiplex PCR, lists solely in-frame clones and lacks some. Here the sample spans around 140,000 clones, roughly nine tenths being singletons. The sequencing input was peripheral blood. Receptors originate from a human donor in a cohort sampled during active COVID-19.

The chain carries TRBV5-6 and TRBJ2-3; TRBD1 matches at 8 bases. Unmatched junction bases numbered 7, after V lost 4 bases and J lost 0 bases. The length of the CDR3 is 16 residues. CDR1 and CDR2 (germline): SGHDT, YYEEEE. The CDR3 is CASSSGQGPSTDTQYF. CDR3 sequence (DNA): TGTGCCAGCAGCAGCGGACAGGGCCCTAGCACAGATACGCAGTATTTT.

The chain is built from TRBV30 and TRBJ1-2, with D perhaps matching TRBD1 (6 bases). V was trimmed by 3 bases and J by 4 bases, leaving 9 bases between them. The length of the CDR3 is 12 residues. Germline V CDR1 and CDR2: GTSNPN, SVGIG (reference sequence). CDR3 sequence: CAWSTGPYGYTF. The DNA of the CDR3 is TGTGCCTGGAGCACAGGGCCCTATGGCTACACCTTC.

This clone occurred a few times. The V and J genes are TRBV27 and TRBJ1-5, with D unclear. The CDR3 has 13 amino acids. The V end lost 0 bases, the J end lost 9 bases, and 9 bases lay between the germline ends. From germline, CDR1 is MNHEY and CDR2 SMNVEV (reference sequence). Here the CDR3 reads CASSLSLTRPQHF. For the CDR3, the DNA is TGTGCCAGCAGTTTATCGTTAACAAGGCCCCAGCATTTT.